Shown below are 23 T cell receptor beta chains from a single sample sequenced in a study of tumor-infiltrating lymphocytes in primary liver carcinoma. Production of TCR beta cDNA used roughly 500 ng total RNA together with a constant-region primer. Construction of TCR beta libraries relied on three successive nested multiplex PCR rounds employing slightly modified ARM-PCR. Primers for the first two PCR rounds were TRBV1-TRBV30 forward primers and a C-beta reverse primer (about 9 cycles per round). MiXCR was run by TCRdb on the multiplex PCR reads, yielding one entry per CDR3 protein. Seen here are about 120,000 distinct CDR3 sequences, about two thirds observed once, and the top ten hold roughly 7.3%. Extraction of RNA together with DNA used roughly 19-32 mg of unsorted bulk tissue. The sequenced material came from tumor-adjacent normal liver tissue. These receptors were obtained from a woman aged 55 to 70 with primary liver carcinoma and hepatitis B virus infection.

The J gene is TRBJ2-1, the V gene TRBV6-6, with 13 positions matching TRBD2. J was trimmed by 7 bases and V by 11 bases; bases with no gene match: 14. This CDR3 has 16 residues. Germline CDR1 reads MNHNY; CDR2 reads SVGAGI (reference sequence). CDR3 DNA: TGTGCCGGCGCCCCGACCGGGACTAGCGGGAAAAATGAGCAGTTCTTC. As protein: CAGAPTGTSGKNEQFF.

In the case of this clonotype: Without the conserved terminal phenylalanine or tryptophan, this CDR3 likely stems from a read error. V and J are TRBV11-2 and TRBJ2-5, with 8 bases that match TRBD2. The germline V gene has CDR1 SGHAT and CDR2 FQNNGV. J lost 9 bases, V lost 3 bases, and 9 bases had no gene match. The CDR3 contains 14 residues. DNA for the CDR3: TGTGCCAGCAGCTTTACGGGAGGGGGGGAGGCCCAGTACTCC. This gives the protein CASSFTGGGEAQYS.

The chain links TRBV12-3 or TRBV12-4 to TRBJ1-2, with 10 positions matching TRBD1. CDR3 size: 12 residues. V gave up 10 bases and J gave up 6 bases; unmatched junction bases: 5. CDR3 loop: CAIGQGVDGYTF. The DNA for the CDR3 is TGTGCCATCGGACAGGGGGTCGATGGCTACACCTTC.

The chain carries TRBV7-3 and TRBJ2-1; the D gene is possibly TRBD2 (6 bases). The CDR3 contains 15 residues. Trimming removed 4 bases from V and 2 bases from J, with 12 bases in between. Per the germline V gene, CDR1 is SGHTA and CDR2 is FQGTGA. The CDR3 protein is CASSSGEGPYNEQFF. In DNA, the CDR3 is TGTGCCAGCAGCTCGGGAGAGGGTCCCTACAATGAGCAGTTCTTC.

This clonotype appeared a single time. The chain employs TRBV18 and TRBJ1-2; D is uncertain. The germline CDR1 and CDR2 sequences are KGHSH and LQKENI. The CDR3 runs to 18 residues. Trimming took 2 bases from V and 6 from J, leaving 25 bases between them. CDR3 protein: CASSPSGVGPLSDNGYTF. CDR3 coding DNA: TGTGCCAGCTCACCATCGGGAGTGGGCCCCCTATCTGACAATGGCTACACCTTC.

In DNA, the CDR3 is TGTGCCAGCAGTTTATCAGCGGGAATCTCCTCCTACGAGCAGTACTTC. Amino acid sequence: CASSLSAGISSYEQYF. This rearrangement joins TRBV28 to TRBJ2-7, with 7 bases lining up with TRBD2. CDR1 and CDR2 (germline): MDHEN, SYDVKM. The CDR3 has 16 residues. J was trimmed by 0 bases and V by 1 base; bases with no gene match: 6.

About this clonotype: It is likely a read error, because the conserved phenylalanine at the end of the CDR3 is missing. The J gene is TRBJ1-2, the V gene TRBV14, with a tentative D call TRBD1 (5 bases). The CDR3 has 14 residues. V shed 0 bases and J shed 8 bases, with 13 bases lying between them. The germline V gene encodes CDR1 SGHDN and CDR2 FVKESK. This CDR3 reads CASSQDGGAQGYTS. The CDR3 DNA is TGTGCCAGCAGCCAAGATGGAGGGGCCCAGGGCTACACCTCC.

This clonotype was observed at least ten times. J is TRBJ1-1 and V is TRBV6-5, with a weak D call TRBD1 (6 bases). The CDR3 extends over 12 amino acids. Germline CDR1 and CDR2: MNHEY and SVGAGI. Trimming removed 5 bases from V and 8 bases from J, with 12 bases in between. The CDR3 here is CASSHPGTEAFF. The CDR3 region has the DNA TGTGCCAGCAGTCACCCCGGGACAGAAGCTTTCTTT.

In the case of this clonotype: This may come from a read error, since a much larger clone is one base off. The genes are TRBV28 and TRBJ2-5; D gene ambiguous. This CDR3 is built from 12 residues. Germline V gives CDR1 MDHEN, CDR2 SYDVKM. The CDR3 DNA reads TGTGCCATCAGTTTTTTTGGTGGCAGGACGTACTTC. Translating gives CAISFFGGRTYF.

This chain's CDR3 is CATSRTSRIGKQYF. The CDR3 region has the DNA TGTGCCACCAGCCGGACTAGCAGGATTGGCAAGCAGTACTTC. V usage is TRBV12-3 or TRBV12-4 and J usage is TRBJ2-7, with 8 positions matching TRBD2. V shed 10 bases and J 8 bases; nucleotides not matched to a gene: 16. The CDR3 sequence is 14 residues long.

Notes on this clonotype: This may arise from a read error, as a much more abundant clone is one base away. The chain uses TRBV5-1 and TRBJ2-1, with 7 bases lining up with TRBD2. The CDR3 loop spans 16 amino acids. Looked up from germline, CDR1 is SGHRS and CDR2 is YFSETQ. CDR3 bases: TGCGCCAGCAGCTTGGGTAGCGGGTCGTCCTTCAATGAGCAGTTCTTC. As protein: CASSLGSGSSFNEQFF.

This clonotype was seen ten or more times. CDR3 DNA sequence: TGCGCCAGCAGGCAGTTTCTCTCTGGGGCCAACGTCCTGACTTTC. It encodes CASRQFLSGANVLTF. V is TRBV5-1 and J is TRBJ2-6; D is uncertain. This CDR3 is 15 amino acids long. Per germline, CDR1 SGHRS and CDR2 YFSETQ. Trimming stripped 5 bases from V and 0 bases from J, with 9 bases between.

On this clonotype: A much larger clone lies a single base off, so this may be a read error. V and J are TRBV2 and TRBJ1-4, with D possibly matching TRBD1 (6 bases). Germline V gene data show CDR1 as SNHLY and CDR2 as FYNNEI. This CDR3 is 14 amino acids long. This CDR3 is CASSFTGISEKQFF. The CDR3 nucleotides are TGTGCCAGCAGTTTCACAGGGATCAGTGAAAAACAGTTTTTT. Complete variable domain (other parts from reference TRBV2 and TRBJ1-4): EPEVTQTPSHQVTQMGQEVILRCVPISNHLYFYWYRQILGQKVEFLVSFYNNEISEKSEIFDDQFSVERPDGSNFTLKIRSTKLEDSAMYFCASSFTGISEKQFFGSGTQLSVL.

V usage is TRBV11-2 and J usage is TRBJ2-1, with D perhaps matching TRBD2 (6 bases). The CDR3 loop spans 17 amino acids. Germline V gene data show CDR1 as SGHAT and CDR2 as FQNNGV. Between the trimmed V and J ends, which lost 3 bases and 4 bases, there was a span of 19 bases. DNA for the CDR3: TGTGCCAGCAGCTTTACCCCACTGAGGGACTCTTACAATGAGCAGTTCTTC. Protein sequence: CASSFTPLRDSYNEQFF.

The J gene is TRBJ2-5, the V gene TRBV5-1; D is tentatively TRBD1 or TRBD2 (5 bases each). Looked up from germline, CDR1 is SGHRS and CDR2 is YFSETQ. Trimming stripped 8 bases from V and 7 bases from J, with 21 bases between. CDR3 length equals 14 residues. DNA for the CDR3: TGCGCCAGGAGCCTCAGGGAGCACGGCGGGACCCAGTACTTC. Residues: CARSLREHGGTQYF.

As regards this clonotype: A much larger clone lies a single base off, so this may be a read error. The chain recombines TRBV5-1 with TRBJ2-7; D perhaps matches TRBD1 (6 bases). The CDR3 consists of 14 residues. V lost 4 bases, J lost 4 bases, and 15 bases lay in between. Germline values: CDR1 SGHRS, CDR2 YFSETQ. This CDR3 is CASSLTGKGYEQYF. The CDR3 bases are TGCGCCAGCAGCCTCACAGGGAAGGGTTACGAGCAGTACTTC. The whole variable domain, remainder taken from reference TRBV5-1 and TRBJ2-7, is KAGVTQTPRYLIKTRGQQVTLSCSPISGHRSVSWYQQTPGQGLQFLFEYFSETQRNKGNFPGRFSGRQFSNSRSEMNVSTLELGDSALYLCASSLTGKGYEQYFGPGTRLTVT.

On this clonotype itself: This may be a read error, as it is one base from a much larger clone. The CDR3: CARSPLRGSANTEAFF. CDR3 sequence (DNA): TGTGCCAGGAGCCCTCTCCGCGGGTCGGCGAACACTGAAGCTTTCTTT. The chain couples TRBV28 to TRBJ1-1; D unresolved. The CDR3 length is 16 residues. Germline loops: CDR1 MDHEN, CDR2 SYDVKM. The germline V and J ends were trimmed by 9 bases and 1 base, with 21 bases remaining between them.

On this clonotype itself: Without the conserved terminal phenylalanine or tryptophan, this CDR3 likely stems from a read error. V usage is TRBV12-3 or TRBV12-4 and J usage is TRBJ2-7; D gene ambiguous. This CDR3 comprises 12 residues. The CDR3 spells CTSSRANNEQYL. The CDR3 nucleotides read TGTACAAGCAGTCGAGCGAATAACGAGCAGTACCTC.

On this clonotype itself: A much larger clone is a single base away; this may be a read error. This sequence joins TRBV7-9 and TRBJ2-7; 11 bases match TRBD1. V was clipped by 1 base and J by 3 bases; unmatched bases: 2. This CDR3 spans 15 amino acids. Germline V CDR1 and CDR2: SEHNR, FQNEAQ (reference sequence). In DNA, the CDR3 is TGTGCCAGCAGCTTAGGGACAGGGGGCCTCTACGAGCAGTACTTC. Translation: CASSLGTGGLYEQYF.

To note about this clonotype: A read error may explain this, as a much larger clone is one base away. The chain uses TRBV7-9 and TRBJ2-1; D might be TRBD2 (6 bases). Looked up from germline, CDR1 is SEHNR and CDR2 is FQNEAQ (reference sequence). The CDR3 has 15 residues. DNA of the CDR3: TGTGCCAGCAGCTTGACGGGAGTCCCCTACTATGAGCAGTTCTTC. Amino acid sequence: CASSLTGVPYYEQFF.

Regarding this clonotype: The DNA is omitted, as the CDR3 cannot be located on it reliably, and the CDR3 follows TCRdb's listing. The V gene is TRBV29-1, the J gene TRBJ2-7; the DNA was not compared with TRBD1, the D call given in the table. The CDR3 contains 12 residues when both ends are counted. CDR1 is SQVTM and CDR2 is ANQGSEA in the germline V gene. The CDR3 loop is CSVGPGATELYF.

In regard to this clonotype: An end of the junction differs from the germline gene, which may be a read error. The chain is built from TRBV13 and TRBJ2-2; TRBD1 might be the D (6 bases). Germline V gene sequence: CDR1 PRHDT, CDR2 FYEKMQ (reference sequence). The CDR3 sequence is 18 residues long. CDR3 residues: CASNLGNGQKTNTRELFF. CDR3 sequence (DNA): TGTGCCAGCAATTTAGGTAACGGACAGAAGACGAACACCCGGGAGCTGTTTTTT.

This sequence joins TRBV6-2 or TRBV6-3 and TRBJ2-7; D assignment may be TRBD1 or TRBD2 (5 bases each). Germline V gene lookup returns CDR1 MNHEY and CDR2 SVGEGT. Trimming cost V 7 bases and J 8 bases, with 21 bases left between them. This CDR3 region has 14 residues. This CDR3 reads CASNPGAGSDKQYF. DNA of the CDR3: TGTGCCAGCAACCCCGGGGCAGGGAGCGACAAGCAGTACTTC.